One TCR beta chain is described in this entry. Per the original data handling: Reference gene primer amplification yielded estimated nucleated cell counts. Profiled with immunoSEQ multiplex PCR; TCRdb holds only in-frame clones, not every one. V and J calls and clone size follow that table, whereas D and trimming were derived from the DNA. Of about 65,000 clones in the sample, 85% to 95% are singletons; the top ten hold 2.9%. The CDR3 covers 16 residues. These data are taken from a study of blood T cell repertoires in COVID-19. On the study more broadly: Acute-phase and convalescent COVID-19 samples originated in the United States, Italy and Spain. Nucleic acid was either cDNA or gDNA, and it came from T cells, B-cell-depleted T cells, or PBMCs.

The genes are TRBV21-1 and TRBJ2-4; TRBD2 was called by the table and not checked on the DNA. TRBV21-1 is listed as a pseudogene. The material sequenced was peripheral blood. The clonotype was recovered from a man between 65 and 85 years old with active COVID-19. This CDR3 reads CASSNGSLGAKNIQYF. CDR3 nucleotides: TGTGCCAGCAGCAATGGTAGTCTAGGAGCCAAAAACATTCAGTACTTC.